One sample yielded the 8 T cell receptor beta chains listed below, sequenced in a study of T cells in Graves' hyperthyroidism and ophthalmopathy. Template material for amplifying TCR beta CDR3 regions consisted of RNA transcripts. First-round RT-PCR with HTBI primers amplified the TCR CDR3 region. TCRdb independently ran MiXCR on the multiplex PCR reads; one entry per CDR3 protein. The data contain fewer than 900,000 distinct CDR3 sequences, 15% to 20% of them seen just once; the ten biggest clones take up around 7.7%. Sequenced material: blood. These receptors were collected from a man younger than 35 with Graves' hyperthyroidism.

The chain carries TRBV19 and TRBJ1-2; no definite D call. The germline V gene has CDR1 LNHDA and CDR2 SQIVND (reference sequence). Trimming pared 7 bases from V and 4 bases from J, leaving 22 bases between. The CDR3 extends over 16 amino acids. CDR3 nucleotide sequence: TGTGCCAGTAACCCAACATATGGTGGTGGAACCTATGGCTACACCTTC. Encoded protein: CASNPTYGGGTYGYTF.

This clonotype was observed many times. CDR3 DNA sequence: TGTGCCAGCAGCTTACAGGGGGTATCCTACGAGCAGTACTTC. As protein: CASSLQGVSYEQYF. The V call is TRBV11-3, the J call TRBJ2-7; 7 bases agree with TRBD1. The CDR3 sequence is 14 residues long. The germline gives CDR1 SGHNT, CDR2 YENEEA. With V trimmed by 2 bases and J by 1 base, 2 bases remained unmatched.

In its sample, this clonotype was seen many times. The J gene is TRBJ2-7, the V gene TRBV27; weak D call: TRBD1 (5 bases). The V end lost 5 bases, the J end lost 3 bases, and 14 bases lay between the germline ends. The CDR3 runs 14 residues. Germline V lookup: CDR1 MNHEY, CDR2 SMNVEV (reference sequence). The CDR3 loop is CASSLTRQHYEQYF. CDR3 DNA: TGTGCCAGCAGTCTTACCCGACAGCACTACGAGCAGTACTTC.

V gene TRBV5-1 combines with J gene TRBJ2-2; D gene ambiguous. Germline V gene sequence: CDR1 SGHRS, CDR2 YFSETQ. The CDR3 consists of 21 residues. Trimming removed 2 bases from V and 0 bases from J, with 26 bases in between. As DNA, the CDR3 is TGCGCCAGCAGCTTCCCTGGCGGAGTTGGATCAGAAGAGCCGAACACCGGGGAGCTGTTTTTT. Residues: CASSFPGGVGSEEPNTGELFF.

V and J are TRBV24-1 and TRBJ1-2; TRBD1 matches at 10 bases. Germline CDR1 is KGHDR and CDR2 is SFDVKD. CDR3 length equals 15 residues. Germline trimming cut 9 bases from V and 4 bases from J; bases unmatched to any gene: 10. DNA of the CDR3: TGTGCCACCTCGCCAGGGACAGGGGAAATCTATGGCTACACCTTC. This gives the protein CATSPGTGEIYGYTF.

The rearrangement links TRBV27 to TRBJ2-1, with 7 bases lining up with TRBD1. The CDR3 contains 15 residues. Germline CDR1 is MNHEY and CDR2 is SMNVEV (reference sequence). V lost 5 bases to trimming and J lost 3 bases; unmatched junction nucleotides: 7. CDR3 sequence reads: CASSLSGQIYNEQFF. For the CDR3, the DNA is TGTGCCAGCAGTCTTTCGGGACAGATCTACAATGAGCAGTTCTTC.

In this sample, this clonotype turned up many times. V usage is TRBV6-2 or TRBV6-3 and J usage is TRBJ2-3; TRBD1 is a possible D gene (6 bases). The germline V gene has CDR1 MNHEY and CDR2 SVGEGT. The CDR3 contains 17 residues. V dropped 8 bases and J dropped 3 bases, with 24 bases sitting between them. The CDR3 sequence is CASSDYRVPHQTDTQYF. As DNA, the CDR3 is TGTGCCAGCTCCGATTACAGGGTACCGCATCAGACAGATACGCAGTATTTT.

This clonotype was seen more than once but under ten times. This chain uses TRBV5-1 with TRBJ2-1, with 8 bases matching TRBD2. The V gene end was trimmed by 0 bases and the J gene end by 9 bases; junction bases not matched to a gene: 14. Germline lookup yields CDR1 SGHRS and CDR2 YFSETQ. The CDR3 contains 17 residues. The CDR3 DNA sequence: TGCGCCAGCAGCTTGGATTTCGGGAGGGCAGTTCTGGGTGAGCAGTTCTTC. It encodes CASSLDFGRAVLGEQFF.